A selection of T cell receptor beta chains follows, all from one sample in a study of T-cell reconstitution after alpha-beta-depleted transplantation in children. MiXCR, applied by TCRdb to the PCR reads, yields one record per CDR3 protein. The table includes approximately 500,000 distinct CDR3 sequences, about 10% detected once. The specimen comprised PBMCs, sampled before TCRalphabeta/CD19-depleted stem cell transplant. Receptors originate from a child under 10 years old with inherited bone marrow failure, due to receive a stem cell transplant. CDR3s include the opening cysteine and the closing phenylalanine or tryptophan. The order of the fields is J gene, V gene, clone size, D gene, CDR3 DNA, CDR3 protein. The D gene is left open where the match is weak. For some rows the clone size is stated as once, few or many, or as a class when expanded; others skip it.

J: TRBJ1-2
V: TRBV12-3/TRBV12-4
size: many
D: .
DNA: TGTGCCAGCAGTTTAATGGCAGCTAACTATGGCTACACCTTC
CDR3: CASSLMAANYGYTF

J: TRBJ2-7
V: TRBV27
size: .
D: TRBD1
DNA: TGTGCCAGCAGCCTCGCCGCCGGGACAGGGGTTTACGAGCAGTACTTC
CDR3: CASSLAAGTGVYEQYF

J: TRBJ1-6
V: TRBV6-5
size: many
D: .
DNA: TGTGCCAGCAGTTACTCTATCGGACAGTACTCCTATAATTCACCCCTCCACTTT
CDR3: CASSYSIGQYSYNSPLHF

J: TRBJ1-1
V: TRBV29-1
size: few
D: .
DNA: TGCAGCGTTTCTTTCGGCCGGAACACTGAAGCTTTCTTT
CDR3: CSVSFGRNTEAFF

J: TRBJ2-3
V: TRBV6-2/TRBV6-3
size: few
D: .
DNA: TGTGCCAGCGGGTCCAGTATAGGAGATACGCAGTATTTT
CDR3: CASGSSIGDTQYF

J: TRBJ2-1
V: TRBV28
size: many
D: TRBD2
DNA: TGTGCCAGCAGTTTACAGCGGGAGGTCAATGAGCAGTTCTTC
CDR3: CASSLQREVNEQFF

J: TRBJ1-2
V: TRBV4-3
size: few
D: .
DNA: TGCGCCAGCAGCCAAGAGATTCCCTCATCTTATGGCTACACCTTC
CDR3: CASSQEIPSSYGYTF

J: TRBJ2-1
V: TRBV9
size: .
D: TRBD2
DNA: TGTGCCAGCAGCGGGGGTGGACTAGCGGGACCCCTCTTGAATGAGCAGTTCTTC
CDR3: CASSGGGLAGPLLNEQFF

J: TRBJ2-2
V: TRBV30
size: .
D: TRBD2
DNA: TGTGCCTGGTCGGGACTCCGGGGGGTCACCGGGGAGCTGTTTTTT
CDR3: CAWSGLRGVTGELFF

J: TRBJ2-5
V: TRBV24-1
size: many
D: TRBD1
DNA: TGTGCCACCAGTGATACACGAAGGGGGCTGGAGACCCAGTACTTC
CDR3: CATSDTRRGLETQYF

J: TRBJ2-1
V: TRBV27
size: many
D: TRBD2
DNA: TGTGCCAGCAGTTCTGAGCGGGAGGGCAACAATGAGCAGTTCTTC
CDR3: CASSSEREGNNEQFF

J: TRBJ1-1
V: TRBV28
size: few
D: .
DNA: TGTGCCAGCAGTCCACAACAGGGCTCTACAGCTGAAGCTTTCTTT
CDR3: CASSPQQGSTAEAFF

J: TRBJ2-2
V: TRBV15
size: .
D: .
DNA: TGTGCCACCAGCAGAGATTCGGGGGGCCGGTTCGCCACCACCGGGGAGCTGTTTTTT
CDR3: CATSRDSGGRFATTGELFF

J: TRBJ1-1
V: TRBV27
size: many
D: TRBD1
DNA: TGTGCCAGCAGTCCCCGGACAGGAATGAACACTGAAGCTTTCTTT
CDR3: CASSPRTGMNTEAFF

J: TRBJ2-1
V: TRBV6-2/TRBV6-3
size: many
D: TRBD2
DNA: TGTGCCAGCAGTAAAACGGGGAGGGAGTGGAGTAATGAGCAGTTCTTC
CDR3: CASSKTGREWSNEQFF